Given below is one T cell receptor (beta chain) in context. The antigen is not known. This sample is drawn from a study of beta chain features in type 1 diabetes. Study as a whole: Age, gender and cell yields were alike across patients and healthy donors.

It was via CD45RO/CCR7/CD25/CD127/CD95/CD27 that CD4+ naive, central memory, regulatory and stem cell-like memory cells were sorted. Study-level results: TCRB CDR3 length was moderately but significantly reduced in all four CD4+ subsets of Type 1 diabetes patients.

Expressed TCRB transcripts were sequenced because the isolated RNA had all been reverse transcribed beforehand. The assay was immunoSEQ multiplex PCR, and TCRdb's table has in-frame clones only and misses some. The data contain a few hundred thousand clones, approximately 24% of them singletons. Sequencing was carried out using naive CD4+ T cells from blood. This sequence originates from a woman aged 30 to 39 with type 1 diabetes.

Here the CDR3 reads CATQGAYSYEQYF. The CDR3, as DNA: TGTGCCACCCAGGGGGCTTACTCCTACGAGCAGTACTTC. This rearrangement joins TRBV25-1 to TRBJ2-7; 8 bases are a match to TRBD1. In germline, CDR1 is MGHDK, CDR2 SYGVNS. The V gene end was trimmed by 10 bases and the J gene end by 0 bases; junction bases not matched to a gene: 5. The CDR3 contains 13 residues.